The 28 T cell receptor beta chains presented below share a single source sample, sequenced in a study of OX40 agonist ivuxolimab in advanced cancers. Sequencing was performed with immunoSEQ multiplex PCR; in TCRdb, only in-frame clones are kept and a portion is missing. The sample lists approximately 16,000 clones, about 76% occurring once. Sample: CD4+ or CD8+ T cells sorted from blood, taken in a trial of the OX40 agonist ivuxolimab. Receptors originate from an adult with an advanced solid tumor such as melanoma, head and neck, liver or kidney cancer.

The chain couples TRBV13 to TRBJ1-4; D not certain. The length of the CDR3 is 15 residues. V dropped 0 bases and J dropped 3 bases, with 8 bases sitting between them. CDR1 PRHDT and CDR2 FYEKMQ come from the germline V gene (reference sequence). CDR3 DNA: TGTGCCAGCAGCTTAGGCGGTCAGCCTAATGAAAAACTGTTTTTT. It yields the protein CASSLGGQPNEKLFF.

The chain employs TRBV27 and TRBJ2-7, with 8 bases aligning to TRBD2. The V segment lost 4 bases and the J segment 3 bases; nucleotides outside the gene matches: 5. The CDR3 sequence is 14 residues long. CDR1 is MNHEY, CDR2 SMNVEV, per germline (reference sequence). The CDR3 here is CASSYSGVNYEQYF. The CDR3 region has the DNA TGTGCCAGCAGTTATAGCGGGGTGAACTACGAGCAGTACTTC.

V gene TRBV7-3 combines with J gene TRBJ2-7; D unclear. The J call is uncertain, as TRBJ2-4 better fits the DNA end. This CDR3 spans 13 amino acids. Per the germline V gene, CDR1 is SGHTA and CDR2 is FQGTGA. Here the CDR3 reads CASSSGSGAIQYF. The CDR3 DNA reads TGTGCCAGCAGCTCCGGGTCGGGCGCCATTCAGTACTTC.

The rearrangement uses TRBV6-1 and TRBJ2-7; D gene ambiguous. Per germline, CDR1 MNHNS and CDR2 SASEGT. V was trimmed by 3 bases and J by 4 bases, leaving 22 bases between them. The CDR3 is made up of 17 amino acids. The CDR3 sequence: CASSDWSDPRIYYEQYF. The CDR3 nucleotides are TGTGCCAGCAGTGATTGGTCCGATCCCCGAATCTATTACGAGCAGTACTTC.

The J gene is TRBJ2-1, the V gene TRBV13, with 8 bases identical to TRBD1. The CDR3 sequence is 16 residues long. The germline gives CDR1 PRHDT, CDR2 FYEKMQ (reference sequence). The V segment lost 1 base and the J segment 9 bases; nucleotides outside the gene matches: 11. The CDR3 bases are TGTGCCAGCAGCTTAGAGGGTCCAGGGGGCTTCGGTGAGCAGTTCTTC. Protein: CASSLEGPGGFGEQFF.

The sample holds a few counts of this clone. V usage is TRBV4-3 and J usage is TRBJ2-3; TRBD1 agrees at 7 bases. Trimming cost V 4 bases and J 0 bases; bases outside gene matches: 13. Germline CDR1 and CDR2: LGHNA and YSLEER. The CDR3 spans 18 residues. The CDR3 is CASSLWERTGPSTDTQYF. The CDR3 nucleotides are TGCGCCAGCAGCCTCTGGGAGAGGACAGGACCTAGCACAGATACGCAGTATTTT.

The chain's CDR3 is CASSFWTGGGADTQYF. The DNA for the CDR3 is TGTGCCAGCAGCTTTTGGACAGGCGGGGGGGCAGATACGCAGTATTTT. This chain uses TRBV5-4 with TRBJ2-3; 9 bases are a match to TRBD2. The CDR3 runs to 16 residues. Trimming removed 2 bases from V and 4 bases from J; junction bases left unmatched: 8. The germline gives CDR1 SGHNT, CDR2 YYREEE (reference sequence).

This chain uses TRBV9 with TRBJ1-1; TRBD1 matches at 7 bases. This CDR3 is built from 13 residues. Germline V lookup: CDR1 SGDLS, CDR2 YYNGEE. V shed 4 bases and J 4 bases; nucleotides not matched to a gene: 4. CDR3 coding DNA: TGTGCCAGCAGCCTCGGGACAGCCACTGAAGCTTTCTTT. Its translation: CASSLGTATEAFF.

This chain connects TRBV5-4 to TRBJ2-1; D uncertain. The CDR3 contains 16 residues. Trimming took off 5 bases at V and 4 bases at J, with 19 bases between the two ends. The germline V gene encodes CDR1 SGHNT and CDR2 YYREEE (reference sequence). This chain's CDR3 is CASSLSGPPPYNEQFF. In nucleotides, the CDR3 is TGTGCCAGCAGTTTGTCTGGACCACCCCCGTACAATGAGCAGTTCTTC.

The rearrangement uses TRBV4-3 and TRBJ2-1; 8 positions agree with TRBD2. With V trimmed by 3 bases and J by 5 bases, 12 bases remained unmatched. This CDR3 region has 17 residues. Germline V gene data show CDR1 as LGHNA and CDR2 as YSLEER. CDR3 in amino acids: CASSQVVRGGPHNEQFF. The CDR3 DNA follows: TGCGCCAGCAGCCAGGTGGTACGGGGGGGCCCCCACAATGAGCAGTTCTTC.

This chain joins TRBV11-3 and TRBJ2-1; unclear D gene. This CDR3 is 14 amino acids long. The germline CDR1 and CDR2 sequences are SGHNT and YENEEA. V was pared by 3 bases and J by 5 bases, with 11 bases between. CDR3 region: CASSFHGSNNEQFF. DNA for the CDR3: TGTGCCAGCAGCTTTCATGGGTCGAACAATGAGCAGTTCTTC.

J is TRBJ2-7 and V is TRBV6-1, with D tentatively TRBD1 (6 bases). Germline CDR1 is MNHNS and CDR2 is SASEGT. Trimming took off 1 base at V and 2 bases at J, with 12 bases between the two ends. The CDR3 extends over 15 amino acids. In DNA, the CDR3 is TGTGCCAGCAGTGAAGAACAGTGGACAGCCTACGAGCAGTACTTC. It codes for CASSEEQWTAYEQYF.

In DNA form, the CDR3 reads TGTGCCTGGAGCAGACAGAACACCGGGGAGCTGTTTTTT. As protein: CAWSRQNTGELFF. This sequence joins TRBV30 and TRBJ2-2; D is uncertain. The ends were cut back, 3 bases at V and 1 base at J, with 6 bases in the middle. The germline gives CDR1 GTSNPN, CDR2 SVGIG (reference sequence). This CDR3 region has 13 residues.

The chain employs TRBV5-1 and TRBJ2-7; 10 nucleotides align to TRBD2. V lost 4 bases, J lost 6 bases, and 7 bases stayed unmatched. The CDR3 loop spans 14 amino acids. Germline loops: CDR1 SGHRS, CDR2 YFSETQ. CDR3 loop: CASSAGLADLEQYF. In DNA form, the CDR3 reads TGCGCCAGCAGCGCCGGACTAGCGGACCTCGAGCAGTACTTC.

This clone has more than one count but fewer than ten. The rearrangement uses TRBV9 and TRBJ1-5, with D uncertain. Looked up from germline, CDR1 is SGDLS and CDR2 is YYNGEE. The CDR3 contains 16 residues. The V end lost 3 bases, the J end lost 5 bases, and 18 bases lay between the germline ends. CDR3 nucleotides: TGTGCCAGCAGCGGCGGAGGTGCAGTTGGTCATCAGCCCCAGCATTTT. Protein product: CASSGGGAVGHQPQHF.

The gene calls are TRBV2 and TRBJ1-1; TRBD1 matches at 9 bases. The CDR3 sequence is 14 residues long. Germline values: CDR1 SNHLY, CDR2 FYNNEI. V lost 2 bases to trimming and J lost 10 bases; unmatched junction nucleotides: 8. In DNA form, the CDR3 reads TGTGCCAGCAGTGAATGGAAGGGACAGGGAGGAGCTTTCTTT. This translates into CASSEWKGQGGAFF.

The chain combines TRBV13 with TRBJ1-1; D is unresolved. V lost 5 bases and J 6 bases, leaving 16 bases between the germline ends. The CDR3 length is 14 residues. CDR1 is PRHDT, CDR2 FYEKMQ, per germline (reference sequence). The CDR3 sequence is CASSLASGMAEAFF. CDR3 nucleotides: TGTGCCAGCAGCCTGGCCTCGGGTATGGCTGAAGCTTTCTTT.

CDR3 bases: TGTGCCAGCAGCCCGCCGGGACAGGGCCCGGCCGGGGAGCTGTTTTTT. This codes for CASSPPGQGPAGELFF. The gene calls are TRBV13 and TRBJ2-2, with 9 bases matching TRBD1. Per germline, CDR1 PRHDT and CDR2 FYEKMQ (reference sequence). This CDR3 spans 16 amino acids. The junction had 10 bases not matched to a gene; V was cut back by 5 bases and J by 6 bases.

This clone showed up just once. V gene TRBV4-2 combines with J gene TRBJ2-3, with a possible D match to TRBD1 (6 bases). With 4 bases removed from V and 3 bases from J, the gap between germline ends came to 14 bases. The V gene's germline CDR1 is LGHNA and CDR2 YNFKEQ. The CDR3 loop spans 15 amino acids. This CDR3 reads CASSPGQISTDTQYF. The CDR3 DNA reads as TGTGCCAGCAGCCCAGGACAGATTTCAACAGATACGCAGTATTTT.

Written as DNA, the CDR3 is TGCGCCAGCAGCCAAGAGATGGCAAGATGGGGCAATCAGCCCCAGCATTTT. Amino acid sequence: CASSQEMARWGNQPQHF. The chain recombines TRBV4-1 with TRBJ1-5; D gene unclear. The CDR3 contains 17 residues. The ends were cut back, 0 bases at V and 2 bases at J, with 14 bases in the middle. Looked up from germline, CDR1 is MGHRA and CDR2 is YSYEKL.

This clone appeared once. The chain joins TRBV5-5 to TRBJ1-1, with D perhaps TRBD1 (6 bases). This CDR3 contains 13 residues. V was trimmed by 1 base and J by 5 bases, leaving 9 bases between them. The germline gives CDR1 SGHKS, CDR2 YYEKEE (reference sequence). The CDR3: CASSLNRDTEAFF. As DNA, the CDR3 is TGTGCCAGCAGCTTGAACAGGGATACTGAAGCTTTCTTT.

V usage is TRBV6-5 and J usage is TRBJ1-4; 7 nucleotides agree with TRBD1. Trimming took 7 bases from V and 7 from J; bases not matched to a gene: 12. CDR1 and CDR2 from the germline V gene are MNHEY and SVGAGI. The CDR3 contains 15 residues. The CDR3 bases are TGTGCCAGCACCTCCAGGGGGGGGCAGGGTGAAAAACTGTTTTTT. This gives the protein CASTSRGGQGEKLFF.

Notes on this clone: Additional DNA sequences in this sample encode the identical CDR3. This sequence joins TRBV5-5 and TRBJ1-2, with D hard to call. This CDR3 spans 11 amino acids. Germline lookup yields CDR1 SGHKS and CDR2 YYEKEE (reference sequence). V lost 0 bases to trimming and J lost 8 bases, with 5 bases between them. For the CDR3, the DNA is TGTGCCAGCAGCTTGGGTGGGGGCTACACCTTC. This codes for CASSLGGGYTF.

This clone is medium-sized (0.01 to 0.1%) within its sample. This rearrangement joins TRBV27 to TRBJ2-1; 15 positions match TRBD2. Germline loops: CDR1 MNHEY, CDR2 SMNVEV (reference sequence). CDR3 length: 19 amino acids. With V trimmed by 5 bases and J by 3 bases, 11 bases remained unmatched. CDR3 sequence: CASSPMGLAGGSSYNEQFF. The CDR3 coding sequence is TGTGCCAGCAGTCCGATGGGACTAGCGGGGGGCTCGAGCTACAATGAGCAGTTCTTC.

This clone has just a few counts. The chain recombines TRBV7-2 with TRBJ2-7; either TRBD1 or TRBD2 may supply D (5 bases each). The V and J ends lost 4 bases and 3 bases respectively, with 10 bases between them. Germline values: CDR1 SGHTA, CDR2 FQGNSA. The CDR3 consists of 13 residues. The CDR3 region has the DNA TGTGCCAGCAGCTCGGGACCGAACTACGAGCAGTACTTC. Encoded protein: CASSSGPNYEQYF.

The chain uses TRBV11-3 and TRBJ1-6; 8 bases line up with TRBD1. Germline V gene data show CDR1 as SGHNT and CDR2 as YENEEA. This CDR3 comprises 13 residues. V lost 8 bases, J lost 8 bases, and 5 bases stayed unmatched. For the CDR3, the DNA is TGTGCCAGCGACGGACAGGGTGATTCACCCCTCCACTTT. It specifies CASDGQGDSPLHF. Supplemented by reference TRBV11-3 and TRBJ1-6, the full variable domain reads EAGVVQSPRYKIIEKKQPVAFWCNPISGHNTLYWYLQNLGQGPELLIRYENEEAVDDSQLPKDRFSAERLKGVDSTLKIQPAELGDSAVYLCASDGQGDSPLHFGNGTRLTVT.

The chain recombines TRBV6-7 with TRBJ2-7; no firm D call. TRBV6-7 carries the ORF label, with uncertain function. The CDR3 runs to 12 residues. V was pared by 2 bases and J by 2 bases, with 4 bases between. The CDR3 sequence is CASSYGPYEQYF. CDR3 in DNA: TGTGCCAGCAGTTACGGGCCCTACGAGCAGTACTTC.

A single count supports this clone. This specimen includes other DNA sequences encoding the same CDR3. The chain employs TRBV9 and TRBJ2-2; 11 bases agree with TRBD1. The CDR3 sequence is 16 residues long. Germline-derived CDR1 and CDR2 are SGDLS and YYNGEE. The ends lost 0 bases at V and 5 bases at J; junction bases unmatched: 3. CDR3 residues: CASSVVGTGGTGELFF. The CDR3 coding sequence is TGTGCCAGCAGCGTAGTGGGGACAGGGGGGACCGGGGAGCTGTTTTTT.